This T cell receptor (beta chain) was captured in a study of T cells in Graves' hyperthyroidism and ophthalmopathy. Study-level points and caveats: The majority of expanded thyroid clonotypes above 0.001 also appeared in blood.

Amplified TCR beta CDR3 regions came from RNA transcripts. HTBI primers were used for first-round RT-PCR of the TCR CDR3. In TCRdb, the multiplex PCR reads were re-called with MiXCR into one record per CDR3 protein. The sample yields hundreds of thousands of distinct CDR3 sequences, 22% seen once. The table lists this clonotype with a few counts. Its specificity is not known. The clonotype originates from a woman aged 65 to 85 with Graves' ophthalmopathy. The sample taken for sequencing was blood.

The CDR3 nucleotides are TGTGCCAGCAGTTCCAGGGGCGGTCATGAAAAACTGTTTTTT. Translation: CASSSRGGHEKLFF. This chain links TRBV12-3 or TRBV12-4 with TRBJ1-4, with D perhaps matching TRBD1 (6 bases). The CDR3 has 14 amino acids. V was shortened by 4 bases and J by 6 bases, with 12 bases between the two germline ends.